The 31 T cell receptor beta chains below were found in one sample sequenced in a study of T cell responses to AZD1222 COVID-19 vaccine. Assay used: immunoSEQ multiplex PCR; TCRdb lists only in-frame clones, some missing. Of about 180,000 clones in the sample, about 86% were seen once. The specimen was peripheral blood, collected on day 0 of AZD1222 vaccination. All receptors derive from an adult in good health.

J is TRBJ1-5 and V is TRBV21-1. TRBV21-1 is deemed a pseudogene. The CDR3 length is 14 residues. The CDR3 here is CASSPRAPNQPQHF. As DNA, the CDR3 is TGTGCCAGCAGCCCTAGGGCACCCAATCAGCCCCAGCATTTT.

The chain links TRBV12-3 or TRBV12-4 to TRBJ1-2; D is undetermined. V was trimmed by 5 bases and J by 2 bases, leaving 3 bases between them. The CDR3 is 11 amino acids. The CDR3 spells CASSPNYGYTF. In DNA form, the CDR3 reads TGTGCCAGCAGTCCCAACTATGGCTACACCTTC.

The rearrangement joins TRBV3-1 (or the pseudogene TRBV3-2) to TRBJ2-7, with TRBD2 matching 8 bases. The trim removed 0 bases at V and 2 bases at J, leaving 9 bases unmatched. CDR1 is LGHDT and CDR2 is YNNKEL in the germline V gene (reference sequence). This CDR3 spans 17 amino acids. CDR3 DNA: TGTGCCAGCAGCCAAGATCGCGGAGCGGGAGTGCCCTACGAGCAGTACTTC. This sequence encodes CASSQDRGAGVPYEQYF.

This clone was counted a few times. This chain connects TRBV7-6 to TRBJ2-7; TRBD1 or TRBD2 may be the D gene (5 bases each). The V end lost 5 bases, the J end lost 5 bases, and 19 bases lay between the germline ends. There are 15 residues in the CDR3. Germline CDR1 SGHVS, CDR2 FNYEAQ. The CDR3, as DNA: TGTGCCAGCAGCGGGGGACGGGGTCCTACTAACGAGCAGTACTTC. This codes for CASSGGRGPTNEQYF.

This sequence joins TRBV2 and TRBJ1-5, with D possibly matching TRBD1 (6 bases). CDR1 is SNHLY, CDR2 FYNNEI, per germline. Trimming removed 3 bases at V and 4 bases at J, with 13 bases between. The CDR3 covers 15 residues. The CDR3 region has the DNA TGTGCCAGCAGTGACCTAGGGGGTAGTAATCAGCCCCAGCATTTT. It is translated as CASSDLGGSNQPQHF.

The gene calls are TRBV6-5 and TRBJ2-7; 11 bases match TRBD2. The CDR3 runs to 15 residues. V was clipped by 2 bases and J by 7 bases; unmatched bases: 7. The V gene's germline CDR1 is MNHEY and CDR2 SVGAGI. In DNA form, the CDR3 reads TGTGCCAGCAGTTACGGGCTAGCGGGAGGTTGGGAGCAGTACTTC. It encodes CASSYGLAGGWEQYF.

This clone has more than one count but fewer than ten. The rearrangement links TRBV4-2 to TRBJ1-2; D is unresolved. Germline values: CDR1 LGHNA, CDR2 YNFKEQ. V shed 4 bases and J shed 1 base, with 10 bases lying between them. This CDR3 comprises 14 residues. Here the CDR3 DNA reads TGTGCCAGCAGCCGTGACGGGGTTAACTATGGCTACACCTTC. As protein: CASSRDGVNYGYTF.

This clone was seen only once. The V call is TRBV4-2, the J call TRBJ2-1, with 8 bases fitting TRBD1. The germline V gene has CDR1 LGHNA and CDR2 YNFKEQ. The CDR3 is 17 residues long. J was trimmed by 4 bases and V by 0 bases; bases with no gene match: 8. CDR3 sequence reads: CASSQERYRGNYNEQFF. The CDR3 DNA reads as TGTGCCAGCAGCCAAGAGCGTTACAGGGGGAATTACAATGAGCAGTTCTTC.

The rearrangement joins TRBV27 to TRBJ2-1, with D perhaps given as TRBD1 or TRBD2 (5 bases each). Germline-derived CDR1 and CDR2 are MNHEY and SMNVEV (reference sequence). Trimming cost V 6 bases and J 0 bases, with 12 bases left between them. The CDR3 spans 15 residues. DNA of the CDR3: TGTGCCAGCAGACTCCGGGACCACTCCTACAATGAGCAGTTCTTC. This codes for CASRLRDHSYNEQFF.

The chain combines TRBV4-3 with TRBJ1-4; TRBD1 matches 7 bases. This CDR3 region has 14 residues. V shed 3 bases, J shed 7 bases, and the junction held 5 bases outside the gene matches. Germline-derived CDR1 and CDR2 are LGHNA and YSLEER. The chain's CDR3 is CASSHGDSFEKLFF. As DNA, the CDR3 is TGCGCCAGCAGCCATGGGGACAGCTTTGAAAAACTGTTTTTT.

V gene TRBV9 combines with J gene TRBJ2-1, with D perhaps matching TRBD2 (7 bases). CDR3 length: 16 amino acids. The germline V and J ends were trimmed by 4 bases and 8 bases, with 22 bases remaining between them. Germline assignment: CDR1 SGDLS and CDR2 YYNGEE. CDR3: CASSLTTGRVRDEQFF. CDR3 coding DNA: TGTGCCAGCAGCCTGACTACAGGGAGGGTTCGGGATGAGCAGTTCTTC.

The V call is TRBV3-1 (or the pseudogene TRBV3-2), the J call TRBJ2-3; 10 nucleotides match TRBD2. V shed 4 bases, J shed 1 base, and the junction held 2 bases outside the gene matches. Germline assignment: CDR1 LGHDT and CDR2 YNNKEL (reference sequence). This CDR3 region has 15 residues. This CDR3 reads CASSPSGGGTDTQYF. In nucleotides, the CDR3 is TGTGCCAGCAGCCCGAGCGGGGGGGGCACAGATACGCAGTATTTT.

This chain links TRBV27 with TRBJ1-4; tentatively, D is TRBD1 (6 bases). The V end was cut by 7 bases, the J end by 4 bases, with 10 bases between. The germline CDR1 and CDR2 sequences are MNHEY and SMNVEV (reference sequence). The CDR3 length is 13 residues. CDR3 sequence reads: CASKGQYNEKLFF. CDR3 in DNA: TGTGCCAGCAAAGGACAGTATAATGAAAAACTGTTTTTT.

The chain is built from TRBV7-2 and TRBJ2-7; D is perhaps TRBD2 (5 bases). The length of the CDR3 is 13 residues. The germline V gene has CDR1 SGHTA and CDR2 FQGNSA. The V end was cut by 7 bases, the J end by 7 bases, with 17 bases between. The CDR3: CASTDRTGGEQYF. In DNA form, the CDR3 reads TGTGCCAGCACCGATAGGACCGGCGGGGAGCAGTACTTC.

This chain's CDR3 is CASSIMGTAFDGYTF. The CDR3 DNA reads as TGTGCCAGTAGTATAATGGGAACGGCGTTCGATGGCTACACCTTC. This chain joins TRBV19 and TRBJ1-2; D not resolved. Germline CDR1 is LNHDA and CDR2 is SQIVND (reference sequence). The CDR3 has 15 residues. Deletions cut 2 bases from V and 6 bases from J, with 16 bases between. Filled out from reference TRBV19 and TRBJ1-2, the complete variable domain reads DGGITQSPKYLFRKEGQNVTLSCEQNLNHDAMYWYRQDPGQGLRLIYYSQIVNDFQKGDIAEGYSVSREKKESFPLTVTSAQKNPTAFYLCASSIMGTAFDGYTFGSGTRLTVV.

A single count supports this clone. The chain is built from TRBV6-4 and TRBJ1-4; TRBD1 is a possible D gene (5 bases). The ends were cut back, 6 bases at V and 7 bases at J, with 15 bases in the middle. This CDR3 comprises 14 residues. Germline CDR1 is MRHNA and CDR2 is SNTAGT. DNA for the CDR3: TGTGCCAGCAGCGCGGGACCAAACGGTGAAAAACTGTTTTTT. This encodes CASSAGPNGEKLFF.

The chain uses TRBV10-1 and TRBJ2-3; D is possibly TRBD1 (6 bases). V was pared by 6 bases and J by 2 bases, with 12 bases between. Germline V gives CDR1 WNHNN, CDR2 SYGVQD (reference sequence). The CDR3 length is 14 residues. The CDR3 bases are TGCGCCAGCAGCAGACAGGATTACACAGATACGCAGTATTTT. Encoded protein: CASSRQDYTDTQYF.

The rearrangement links TRBV11-2 to TRBJ1-6, with D tentatively TRBD1 (5 bases). Trimming shortened V by 9 bases and J by 4 bases, and 22 bases separated the two germline ends. CDR1 is SGHAT, CDR2 FQNNGV, per germline. CDR3 length: 17 residues. The CDR3 sequence is CASQVAGPQAYNSPLHF. Here the CDR3 DNA reads TGTGCCAGTCAAGTAGCGGGACCACAAGCGTATAATTCACCCCTCCACTTT.

This sequence joins TRBV6-5 and TRBJ2-1, with 8 nucleotides matching TRBD2. Looked up from germline, CDR1 is MNHEY and CDR2 is SVGAGI. CDR3 length equals 15 residues. Germline trimming cut 5 bases from V and 7 bases from J; bases unmatched to any gene: 10. CDR3 region: CASSPRGGRGNEQFF. The CDR3 coding sequence is TGTGCCAGCAGTCCTCGGGGGGGCCGGGGAAATGAGCAGTTCTTC.

The genes are TRBV7-2 and TRBJ2-5, with D perhaps TRBD1 or TRBD2 (5 bases each). Between the trimmed V and J ends, which lost 2 bases and 2 bases, there was a span of 15 bases. The CDR3 loop spans 16 amino acids. CDR1 and CDR2 (germline): SGHTA, FQGNSA. In DNA form, the CDR3 reads TGTGCCAGCAGCTTACGATCCCAGGGACGGCAAGAGACCCAGTACTTC. Protein sequence: CASSLRSQGRQETQYF.

The rearrangement links TRBV7-8 to TRBJ1-5; no firm D call. CDR3 length: 17 amino acids. V lost 1 base and J 6 bases, leaving 19 bases between the germline ends. Germline values: CDR1 SGHVS, CDR2 FQNEAQ. The CDR3 DNA is TGTGCCAGCAGCTTAGAAGTGGTAGGGTTCCGGGGTCAGCCCCAGCATTTT. Protein: CASSLEVVGFRGQPQHF.

This clone has just one count. This chain joins TRBV11-2 and TRBJ1-2; TRBD1 matches at 7 bases. V shed 5 bases and J 3 bases; nucleotides not matched to a gene: 6. Per germline, CDR1 SGHAT and CDR2 FQNNGV. The CDR3 is 14 amino acids. The CDR3 spells CASSRTGVDYGYTF. The CDR3 nucleotides are TGTGCCAGCAGCCGAACAGGGGTAGACTATGGCTACACCTTC. The whole variable domain, filled in from reference TRBV11-2 and TRBJ1-2, reads EAGVAQSPRYKIIEKRQSVAFWCNPISGHATLYWYQQILGQGPKLLIQFQNNGVVDDSQLPKDRFSAERLKGVDSTLKIQPAKLEDSAVYLCASSRTGVDYGYTFGSGTRLTVV.

The chain recombines TRBV10-3 with TRBJ2-7; 7 nucleotides agree with TRBD1. Germline V gene data show CDR1 as ENHRY and CDR2 as SYGVKD. This CDR3 contains 14 residues. V lost 6 bases, J lost 0 bases, and 5 bases stayed unmatched. The CDR3 nucleotides are TGTGCCATCAGGGGGGACAGCAGCTCCTACGAGCAGTACTTC. Protein: CAIRGDSSSYEQYF.

The chain couples TRBV28 to TRBJ2-7; 7 nucleotides agree with TRBD1. Looked up from germline, CDR1 is MDHEN and CDR2 is SYDVKM. V lost 4 bases to trimming and J lost 5 bases; unmatched junction nucleotides: 14. The CDR3 runs to 16 residues. The CDR3 reads CASSSATGFGLHEQYF. The CDR3 nucleotides read TGTGCCAGCAGTTCCGCGACAGGGTTCGGTCTACACGAGCAGTACTTC.

The V gene is TRBV6-5, the J gene TRBJ2-7, with D perhaps given as TRBD1 or TRBD2 (6 bases each). The V end lost 7 bases, the J end lost 3 bases, and 16 bases lay between the germline ends. Germline V gene lookup returns CDR1 MNHEY and CDR2 SVGAGI. The CDR3 is 14 amino acids. CDR3 sequence (DNA): TGTGCCAGCACCAGATTGGGGGGCTACTACGAGCAGTACTTC. It is translated as CASTRLGGYYEQYF.

The V gene is TRBV9, the J gene TRBJ2-3; the D gene could be TRBD1 or TRBD2 (6 bases each). The germline V gene has CDR1 SGDLS and CDR2 YYNGEE. The V end lost 3 bases, the J end lost 4 bases, and 24 bases lay between the germline ends. The CDR3 loop spans 18 amino acids. The CDR3 DNA reads TGTGCCAGCAGCGGAGGGGGGAGACTTCCCGCGGGCGCAGATACGCAGTATTTT. Its translation is CASSGGGRLPAGADTQYF.

The rearrangement uses TRBV9 and TRBJ2-1, with 9 bases that match TRBD1. With 5 bases clipped from V and 7 bases from J, the junction kept 4 bases outside the gene matches. CDR1 is SGDLS and CDR2 is YYNGEE in the germline V gene. CDR3 length: 13 residues. This chain's CDR3 is CASSYGQGNEQFF. Written as DNA, the CDR3 is TGTGCCAGCAGTTACGGACAGGGGAATGAGCAGTTCTTC.

The rearrangement links TRBV5-1 to TRBJ2-3; D not resolved. The CDR3 is 15 residues long. V was pared by 1 base and J by 6 bases, with 15 bases between. Germline CDR1 and CDR2: SGHRS and YFSETQ. CDR3: CASSLKYGHTDTQYF. The CDR3 nucleotides read TGCGCCAGCAGCTTGAAGTACGGGCACACTGATACGCAGTATTTT.

V is TRBV29-1 and J is TRBJ1-1, with 9 bases matching TRBD1. J lost 5 bases, V lost 5 bases, and 6 bases had no gene match. Per the germline V gene, CDR1 is SQVTM and CDR2 is ANQGSEA. CDR3 length: 13 residues. In DNA, the CDR3 is TGCAGCGTTCTCGGACAGGGGAGAACTGAAGCTTTCTTT. Amino acids: CSVLGQGRTEAFF. The entire variable domain, with the rest obtained from reference TRBV29-1 and TRBJ1-1, is as follows: SAVISQKPSRDICQRGTSLTIQCQVDSQVTMMFWYRQQPGQSLTLIATANQGSEATYESGFVIDKFPISRPNLTFSTLTVSNMSPEDSSIYLCSVLGQGRTEAFFGQGTRLTVV.

The rearrangement links TRBV28 to TRBJ2-4, with a tentative D call TRBD1 (5 bases). Trimming took 3 bases from V and 0 from J, leaving 9 bases between them. The CDR3 extends over 15 amino acids. The germline V gene encodes CDR1 MDHEN and CDR2 SYDVKM. CDR3 in DNA: TGTGCCAGCAGTTTCAGGGCTCTAGCCAAAAACATTCAGTACTTC. It translates to CASSFRALAKNIQYF.

The rearrangement links TRBV13 to TRBJ1-2, with no clear D. V was cut by 1 base and J by 8 bases, with 11 bases left in between. CDR1 is PRHDT and CDR2 is FYEKMQ in the germline V gene (reference sequence). CDR3 length: 13 residues. The CDR3 coding sequence is TGTGCCAGCAGCTTAGCCTTGGCCTTGGGCTACACCTTC. Translated: CASSLALALGYTF.